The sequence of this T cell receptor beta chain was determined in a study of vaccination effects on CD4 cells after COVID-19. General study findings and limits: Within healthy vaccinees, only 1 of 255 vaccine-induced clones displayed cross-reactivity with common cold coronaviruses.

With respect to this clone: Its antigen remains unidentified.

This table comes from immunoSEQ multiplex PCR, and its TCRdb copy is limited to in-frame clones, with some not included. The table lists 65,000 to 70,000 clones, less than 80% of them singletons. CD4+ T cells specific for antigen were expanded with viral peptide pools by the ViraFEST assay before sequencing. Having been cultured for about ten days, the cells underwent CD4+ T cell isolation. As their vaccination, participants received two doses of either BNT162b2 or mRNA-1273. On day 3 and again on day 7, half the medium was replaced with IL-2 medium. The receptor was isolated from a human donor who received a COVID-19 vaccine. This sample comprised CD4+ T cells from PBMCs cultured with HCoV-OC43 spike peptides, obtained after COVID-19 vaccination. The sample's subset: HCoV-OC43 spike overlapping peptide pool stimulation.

The chain's CDR3 is CASSLTAGDPYNEQFF. The CDR3 DNA reads TGTGCCAGCAGTTTAACAGCGGGGGACCCCTACAATGAGCAGTTCTTC. This chain links TRBV6-2 or TRBV6-3 with TRBJ2-1; 8 bases match TRBD2. V gave up 4 bases and J gave up 2 bases; unmatched junction bases: 7. The CDR3 is 16 amino acids. In germline, CDR1 is MNHEY, CDR2 SVGEGT.